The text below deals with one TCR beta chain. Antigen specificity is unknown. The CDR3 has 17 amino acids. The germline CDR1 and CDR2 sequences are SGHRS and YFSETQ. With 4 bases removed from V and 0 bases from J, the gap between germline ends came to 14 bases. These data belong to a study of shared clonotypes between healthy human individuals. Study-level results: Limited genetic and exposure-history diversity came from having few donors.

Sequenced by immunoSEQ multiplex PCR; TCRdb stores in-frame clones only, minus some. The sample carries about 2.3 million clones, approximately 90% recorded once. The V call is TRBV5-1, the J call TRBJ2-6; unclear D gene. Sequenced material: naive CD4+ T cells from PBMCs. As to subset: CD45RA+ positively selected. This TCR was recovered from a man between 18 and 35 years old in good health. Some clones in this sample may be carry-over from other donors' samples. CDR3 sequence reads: CASSPKLGASGANVLTF. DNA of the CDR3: TGCGCCAGCAGCCCAAAGTTAGGAGCCTCTGGGGCCAACGTCCTGACTTTC.